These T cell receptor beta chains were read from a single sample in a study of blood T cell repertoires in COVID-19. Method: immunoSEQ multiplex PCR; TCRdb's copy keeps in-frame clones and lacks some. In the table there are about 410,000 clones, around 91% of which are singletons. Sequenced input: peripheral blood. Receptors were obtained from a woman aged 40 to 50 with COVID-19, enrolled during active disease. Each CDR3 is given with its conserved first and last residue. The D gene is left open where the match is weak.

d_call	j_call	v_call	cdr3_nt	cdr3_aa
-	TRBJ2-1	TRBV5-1	TGCGCCAGCAGCTTGGACAGTTACAATGAGCAGTTCTTC	CASSLDSYNEQFF
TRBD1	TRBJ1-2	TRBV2	TGTGCCAGCAGATTACAGGGGACCCACAACTATGGCTACACCTTC	CASRLQGTHNYGYTF
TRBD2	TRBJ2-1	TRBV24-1	TGTGCCACCAGTGATCGGACTAGCGGGAGCCATGAGCAGTTCTTC	CATSDRTSGSHEQFF
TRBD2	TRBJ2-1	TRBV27	TGTGCCAGCAGAAGCGGGAGTTTCCCCTCCAATGAGCAGTTCTTC	CASRSGSFPSNEQFF
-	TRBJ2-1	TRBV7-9	TGTGCCAGCAGCATATATAGCGGTGCCTACAATGAGCAGTTCTTC	CASSIYSGAYNEQFF
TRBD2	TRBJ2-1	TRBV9	TGTGCCAGCAGCCCGGGACTAGCGGGTCCTAGTACTGAGCAGTTCTTC	CASSPGLAGPSTEQFF
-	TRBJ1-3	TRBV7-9	TGTGCCAGCAGCGCTGGGGGGGCCAACTCTGGAAACACCATATATTTT	CASSAGGANSGNTIYF
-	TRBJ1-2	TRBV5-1	TGCGCCAGCAGCTTCGACGGGACAAAAGGCTTGGGAGGCTACACCTTC	CASSFDGTKGLGGYTF
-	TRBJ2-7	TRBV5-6	TGTGCCAGCAGCCCAGGGACTCTGTCCTACGAGCAGTACTTC	CASSPGTLSYEQYF
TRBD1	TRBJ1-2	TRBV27	TGTGCCAGCAGTTTAGGTGACAGGGGCGGCTACACCTTC	CASSLGDRGGYTF
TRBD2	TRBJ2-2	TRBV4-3	TGCGCCAGCAGCCCCCAGGGACTAGTTGTCGGCGGGGAGCTGTTTTTT	CASSPQGLVVGGELFF
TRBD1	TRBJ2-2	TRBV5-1	TGCGCCAGCAGCTCGGACAGGGGAGACACCGGGGAGCTGTTTTTT	CASSSDRGDTGELFF
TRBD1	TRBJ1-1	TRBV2	TGTGCCAGCAGTTTAGACAGGGTGGGTACTGAAGCTTTCTTT	CASSLDRVGTEAFF